These T cell receptor beta chains were read from a single sample in a study of early T cells in non-severe SARS-CoV-2 infection. One entry per CDR3 protein, called by TCRdb with MiXCR from the 5' RACE reads. This table has about 99,000 distinct CDR3 sequences, roughly 17% appearing once. Sequenced sample: whole blood. The source is an adult who was a healthcare worker with PCR-confirmed SARS-CoV-2 infection or an uninfected control (not recorded which). Both conserved end residues are part of each CDR3. Fields, in order: D gene, J gene, clone size, V gene, CDR3 protein, CDR3 DNA. A D gene is named only where the DNA matches it firmly. Only part of the rows carry a size: once, few, many, or a class if the clone is expanded.

>.|TRBJ1-5|.|TRBV9
CASSPSGNHQPQHF
TGTGCCAGCAGCCCATCGGGAAACCATCAGCCCCAGCATTTT
>TRBD1|TRBJ1-1|few|TRBV7-6
CASSWGQGDTEAFF
TGTGCCAGCAGCTGGGGACAGGGGGACACTGAAGCTTTCTTT
>TRBD1|TRBJ1-3|.|TRBV6-5
CASSDTDRRANTIYF
TGTGCCAGCAGTGATACGGACAGGCGGGCAAACACCATATATTTT
>.|TRBJ2-1|many|TRBV4-3
CASSQDDESPNTNNEQFF
TGCGCCAGCAGCCAAGATGATGAATCCCCCAATACTAACAATGAGCAGTTCTTC
>.|TRBJ1-1|.|TRBV4-3
CASSQAVRGNTEAFF
TGCGCCAGCAGCCAGGCTGTTCGGGGGAACACTGAAGCTTTCTTT
>TRBD1|TRBJ1-2|many|TRBV6-6
CASSPIDRGSQYDYGYTF
TGTGCCAGCAGCCCTATCGACAGGGGCTCCCAATATGACTATGGCTACACCTTC
>.|TRBJ2-7|few|TRBV4-3
CASSQAYEGLGQYF
TGCGCCAGCAGCCAAGCGTACGAGGGTTTGGGGCAGTACTTC
>.|TRBJ2-2|few|TRBV6-5
CASKVAGEKAGELFF
TGTGCCAGCAAAGTTGCAGGGGAAAAGGCCGGGGAGCTGTTTTTT
>.|TRBJ2-1|many|TRBV12-3/TRBV12-4
CASRGGAGQDLYEQFF
TGTGCCAGCAGGGGGGGAGCGGGACAGGACTTGTATGAGCAGTTCTTC
>.|TRBJ2-6|few|TRBV9
CASSVLEAGANVLTF
TGTGCCAGCAGCGTATTAGAAGCTGGGGCCAACGTCCTGACTTTC
>.|TRBJ2-7|.|TRBV28
CASIGQLPYEQYF
TGTGCCAGTATTGGACAGCTACCCTACGAGCAGTACTTC
>.|TRBJ2-2|many|TRBV2
CASRAGQTNTGELFF
TGTGCCAGCAGAGCTGGACAGACGAACACCGGGGAGCTGTTTTTT
>TRBD1|TRBJ2-3|many|TRBV20-1
CSASHTTQGGYTDTQYF
TGCAGTGCTAGCCACACGACACAGGGGGGCTACACAGATACGCAGTATTTT
>.|TRBJ2-6|.|TRBV7-2
CASSPVRAGANVLTF
TGTGCCAGCAGCCCCGTCAGGGCTGGGGCCAACGTCCTGACTTTC
>.|TRBJ2-3|few|TRBV5-1
CASSLGTDPSDTQYF
TGCGCCAGCAGCTTGGGGACAGATCCATCTGATACGCAGTATTTT
>.|TRBJ2-7|.|TRBV4-1
CASSQAIGGEQYF
TGCGCCAGCAGCCAAGCGATCGGGGGCGAGCAGTACTTC
>.|TRBJ2-7|.|TRBV25-1
CASSRGTEEDEQYF
TGTGCCAGCAGCCGAGGCACGGAGGAGGACGAGCAGTACTTC
>.|TRBJ1-5|.|TRBV20-1
CSARADLNNQPQHF
TGCAGTGCTAGGGCCGATCTAAACAATCAGCCCCAGCATTTT
>TRBD2|TRBJ2-1|few|TRBV10-3
CAISESKERTSGKKEQFF
TGTGCCATCAGTGAGTCGAAGGAAAGAACTAGCGGGAAAAAAGAGCAGTTCTTC
>.|TRBJ2-6|.|TRBV19
CASSVTGANVLTF
TGTGCCAGTAGTGTGACTGGGGCCAACGTCCTGACTTTC
>TRBD1|TRBJ2-3|.|TRBV5-1
CASSSQRTGGADTQYF
TGCGCCAGCAGCTCCCAGCGGACAGGGGGGGCAGATACGCAGTATTTT
>TRBD2|TRBJ2-1|.|TRBV4-3
CASSQDLGTSGRLSSYNEQFF
TGCGCCAGCAGCCAAGACCTCGGGACTAGCGGTCGTCTAAGCTCCTACAATGAGCAGTTCTTC
>.|TRBJ2-7|few|TRBV6-1
CASLLRLASYEQYF
TGTGCCAGCCTCCTGAGGCTAGCCTCCTACGAGCAGTACTTC
>.|TRBJ2-1|.|TRBV7-9
CASTEDTNYNEQFF
TGTGCCAGCACCGAAGACACGAACTACAATGAGCAGTTCTTC
>TRBD1|TRBJ1-1|.|TRBV29-1
CSVDEGAMNTEAFF
TGCAGCGTTGATGAGGGGGCGATGAACACTGAAGCTTTCTTT
>.|TRBJ2-7|.|TRBV7-2
CASSLGGSPYEQYF
TGTGCCAGCAGCTTAGGAGGCAGCCCCTACGAGCAGTACTTC
>TRBD2|TRBJ2-1|few|TRBV28
CASSSHGLAGNEQFF
TGTGCCAGCAGTTCCCACGGCCTAGCGGGTAATGAGCAGTTCTTC
>.|TRBJ2-5|.|TRBV20-1
CSARESPGETQYF
TGCAGTGCTAGAGAGTCGCCGGGAGAGACCCAGTACTTC
>.|TRBJ1-1|.|TRBV28
CASSPITTYTGPEAFF
TGTGCCAGCAGTCCGATAACTACTTACACAGGGCCTGAAGCTTTCTTT
>TRBD2|TRBJ2-7|few|TRBV7-2
CASSYLAGGPDEQYF
TGTGCCAGCAGCTACCTAGCGGGGGGGCCGGACGAGCAGTACTTC
>.|TRBJ2-7|.|TRBV5-5
CASSSSPQSLYEQYF
TGTGCCAGCAGCTCCTCCCCACAATCTCTCTACGAGCAGTACTTC